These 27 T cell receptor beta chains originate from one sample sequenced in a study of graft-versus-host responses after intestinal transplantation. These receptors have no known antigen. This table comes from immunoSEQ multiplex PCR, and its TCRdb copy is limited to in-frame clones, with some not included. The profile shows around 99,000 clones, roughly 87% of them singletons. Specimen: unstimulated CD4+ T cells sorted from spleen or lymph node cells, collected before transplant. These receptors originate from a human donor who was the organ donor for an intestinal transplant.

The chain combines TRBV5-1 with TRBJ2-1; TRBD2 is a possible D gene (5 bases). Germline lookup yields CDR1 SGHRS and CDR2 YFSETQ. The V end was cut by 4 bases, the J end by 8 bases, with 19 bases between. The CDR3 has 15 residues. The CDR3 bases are TGCGCCAGCAGCCCCAACCCCGACTATTCGGATGAGCAGTTCTTC. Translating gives CASSPNPDYSDEQFF.

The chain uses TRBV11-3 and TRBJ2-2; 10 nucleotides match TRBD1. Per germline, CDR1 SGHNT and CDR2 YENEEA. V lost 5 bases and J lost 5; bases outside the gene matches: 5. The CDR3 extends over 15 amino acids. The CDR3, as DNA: TGTGCCAGCAGCCCCGGACAGGGGGGGACCGGGGAGCTGTTTTTT. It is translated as CASSPGQGGTGELFF.

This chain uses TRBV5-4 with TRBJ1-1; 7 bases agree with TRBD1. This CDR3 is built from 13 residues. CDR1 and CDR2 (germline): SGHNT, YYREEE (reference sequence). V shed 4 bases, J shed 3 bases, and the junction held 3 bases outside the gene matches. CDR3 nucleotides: TGTGCCAGCAGCCGCAGGGGGGACACTGAAGCTTTCTTT. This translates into CASSRRGDTEAFF.

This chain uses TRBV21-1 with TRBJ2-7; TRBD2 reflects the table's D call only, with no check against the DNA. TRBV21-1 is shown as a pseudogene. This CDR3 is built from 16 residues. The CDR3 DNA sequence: TGTGCCAGCAGCAAAGGAAAGGCTAGCGGGAGCTACGAGCAGTACTTC. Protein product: CASSKGKASGSYEQYF.

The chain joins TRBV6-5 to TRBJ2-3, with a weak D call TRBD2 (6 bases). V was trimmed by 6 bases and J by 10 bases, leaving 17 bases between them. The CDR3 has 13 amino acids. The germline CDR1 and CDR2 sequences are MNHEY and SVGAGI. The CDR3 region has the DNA TGTGCCAGCAGGGGAGGTTGGAGCGGTCCGCAGTATTTT. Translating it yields CASRGGWSGPQYF.

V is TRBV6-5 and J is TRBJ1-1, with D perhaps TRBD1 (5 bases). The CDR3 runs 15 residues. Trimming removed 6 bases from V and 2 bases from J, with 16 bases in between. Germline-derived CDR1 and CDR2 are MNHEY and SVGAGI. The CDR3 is CASRRFRVTNTEAFF. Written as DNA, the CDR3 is TGTGCCAGCAGACGATTCAGGGTAACTAACACTGAAGCTTTCTTT.

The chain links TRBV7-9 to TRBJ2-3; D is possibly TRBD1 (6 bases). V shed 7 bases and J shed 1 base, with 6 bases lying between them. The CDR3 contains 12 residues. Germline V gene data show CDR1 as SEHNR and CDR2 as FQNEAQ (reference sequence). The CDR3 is CASNRGTDTQYF. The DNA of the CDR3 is TGTGCCAGCAACAGGGGCACAGATACGCAGTATTTT.

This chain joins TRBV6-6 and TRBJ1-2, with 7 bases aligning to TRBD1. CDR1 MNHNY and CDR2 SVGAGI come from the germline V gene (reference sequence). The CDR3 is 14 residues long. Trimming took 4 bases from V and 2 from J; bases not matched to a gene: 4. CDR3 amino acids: CASSFGTANYGYTF. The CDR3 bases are TGTGCCAGCAGTTTTGGGACAGCCAACTATGGCTACACCTTC.

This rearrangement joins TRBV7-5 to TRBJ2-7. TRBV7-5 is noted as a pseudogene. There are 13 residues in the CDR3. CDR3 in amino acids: CASSPRDGYEQYF. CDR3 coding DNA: TGTGCCAGCAGCCCCCGGGACGGCTACGAGCAGTACTTC.

In DNA form, the CDR3 reads TGTGCCAGCAGAAGGCTTACAGATACGCAGTATTTT. Translated: CASRRLTDTQYF. This chain links TRBV6-1 with TRBJ2-3; D call uncertain. This CDR3 spans 12 amino acids. The V end was cut by 6 bases, the J end by 3 bases, with 7 bases between. Germline values: CDR1 MNHNS, CDR2 SASEGT.

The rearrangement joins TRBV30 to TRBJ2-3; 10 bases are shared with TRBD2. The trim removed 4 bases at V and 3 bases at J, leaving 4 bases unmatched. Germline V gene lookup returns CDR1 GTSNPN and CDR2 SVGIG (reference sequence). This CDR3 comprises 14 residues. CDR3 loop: CAWTRTSGTDTQYF. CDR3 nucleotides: TGTGCCTGGACCAGGACTAGCGGTACAGATACGCAGTATTTT.

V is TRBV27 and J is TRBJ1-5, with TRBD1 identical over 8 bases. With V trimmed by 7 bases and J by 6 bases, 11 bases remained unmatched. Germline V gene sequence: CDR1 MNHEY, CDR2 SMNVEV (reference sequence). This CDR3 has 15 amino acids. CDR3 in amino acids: CASTHKPQGAQPQHF. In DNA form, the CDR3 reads TGTGCCAGCACCCACAAACCTCAGGGGGCTCAGCCCCAGCATTTT.

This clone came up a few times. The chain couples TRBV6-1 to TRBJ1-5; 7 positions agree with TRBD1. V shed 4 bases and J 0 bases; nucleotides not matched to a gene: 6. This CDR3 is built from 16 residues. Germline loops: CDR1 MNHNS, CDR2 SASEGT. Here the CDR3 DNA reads TGTGCCAGCAGTGGACAGGGAGGGTATAGCAATCAGCCCCAGCATTTT. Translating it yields CASSGQGGYSNQPQHF.

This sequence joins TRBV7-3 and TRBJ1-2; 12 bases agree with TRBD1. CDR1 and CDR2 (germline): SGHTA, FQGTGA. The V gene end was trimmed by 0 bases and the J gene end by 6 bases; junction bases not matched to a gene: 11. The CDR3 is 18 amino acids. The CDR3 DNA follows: TGTGCCAGCAGCTTAACGGCCGGGACAGGGGGCGCAACGGATGGCTACACCTTC. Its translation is CASSLTAGTGGATDGYTF.

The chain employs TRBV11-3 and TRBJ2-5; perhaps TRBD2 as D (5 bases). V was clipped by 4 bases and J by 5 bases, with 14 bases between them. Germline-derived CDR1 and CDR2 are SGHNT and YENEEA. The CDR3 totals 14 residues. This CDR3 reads CASSSRTWEETQYF. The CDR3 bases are TGTGCCAGCAGCTCCCGGACTTGGGAGGAGACCCAGTACTTC.

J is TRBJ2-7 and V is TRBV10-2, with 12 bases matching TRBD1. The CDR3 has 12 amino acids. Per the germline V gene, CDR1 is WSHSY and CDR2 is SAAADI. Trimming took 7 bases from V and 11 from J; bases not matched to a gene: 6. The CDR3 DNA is TGCGCCAGCACCCCGGGACAGGGGGCAAAGTACTTC. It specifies CASTPGQGAKYF.

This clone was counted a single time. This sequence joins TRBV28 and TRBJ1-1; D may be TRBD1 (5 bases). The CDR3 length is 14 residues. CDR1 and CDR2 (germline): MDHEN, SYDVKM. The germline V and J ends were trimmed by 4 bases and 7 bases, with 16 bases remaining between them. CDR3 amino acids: CASSSTGAVREAFF. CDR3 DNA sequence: TGTGCCAGCAGTTCTACAGGCGCGGTCCGTGAAGCTTTCTTT.

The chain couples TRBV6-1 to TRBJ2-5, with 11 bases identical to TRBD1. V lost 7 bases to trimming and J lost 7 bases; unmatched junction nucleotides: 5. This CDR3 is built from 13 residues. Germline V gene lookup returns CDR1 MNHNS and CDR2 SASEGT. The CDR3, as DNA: TGTGCCAGCACTCGGGACAGGGGGTGGACCCAGTACTTC. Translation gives CASTRDRGWTQYF.

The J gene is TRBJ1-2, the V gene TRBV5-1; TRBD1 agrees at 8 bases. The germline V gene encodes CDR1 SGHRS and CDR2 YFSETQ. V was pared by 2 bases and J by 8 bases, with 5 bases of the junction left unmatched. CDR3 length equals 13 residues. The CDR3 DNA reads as TGCGCCAGCAGCTTTCCGGGACAGGTGGGCTACACCTTC. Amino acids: CASSFPGQVGYTF.

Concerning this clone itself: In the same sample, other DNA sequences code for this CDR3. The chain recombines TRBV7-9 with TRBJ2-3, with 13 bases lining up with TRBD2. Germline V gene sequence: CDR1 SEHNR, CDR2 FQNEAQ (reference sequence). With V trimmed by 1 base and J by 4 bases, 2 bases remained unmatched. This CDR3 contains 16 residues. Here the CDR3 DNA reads TGTGCCAGCAGCTTAGGGACTAGCGGGAGTGCAGATACGCAGTATTTT. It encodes CASSLGTSGSADTQYF.

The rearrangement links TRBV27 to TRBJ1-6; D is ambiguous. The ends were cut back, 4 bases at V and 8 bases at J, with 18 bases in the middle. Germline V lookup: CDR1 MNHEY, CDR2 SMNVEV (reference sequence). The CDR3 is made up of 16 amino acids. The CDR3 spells CASSSLGFRKYSPLHF. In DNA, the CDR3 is TGTGCCAGCAGTTCCCTAGGTTTCCGAAAGTATTCACCCCTCCACTTT.

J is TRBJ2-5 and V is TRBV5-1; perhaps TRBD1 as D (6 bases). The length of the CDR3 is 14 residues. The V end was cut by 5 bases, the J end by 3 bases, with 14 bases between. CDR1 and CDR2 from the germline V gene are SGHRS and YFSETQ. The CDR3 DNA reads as TGCGCCAGCAGTCGATGGACAGCAGAAGAGACCCAGTACTTC. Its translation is CASSRWTAEETQYF.

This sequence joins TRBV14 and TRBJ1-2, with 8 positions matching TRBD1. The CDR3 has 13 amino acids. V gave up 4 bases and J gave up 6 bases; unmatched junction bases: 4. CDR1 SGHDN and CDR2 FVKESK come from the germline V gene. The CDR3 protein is CASSPGGWHGYTF. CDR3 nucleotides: TGTGCCAGCAGCCCAGGGGGCTGGCATGGCTACACCTTC.

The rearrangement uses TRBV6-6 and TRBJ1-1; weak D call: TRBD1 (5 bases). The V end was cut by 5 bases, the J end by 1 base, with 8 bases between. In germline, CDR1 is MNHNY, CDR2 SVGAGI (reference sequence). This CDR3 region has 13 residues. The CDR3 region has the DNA TGTGCCAGCAGTAGAGGGGAGAACACTGAAGCTTTCTTT. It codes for CASSRGENTEAFF.

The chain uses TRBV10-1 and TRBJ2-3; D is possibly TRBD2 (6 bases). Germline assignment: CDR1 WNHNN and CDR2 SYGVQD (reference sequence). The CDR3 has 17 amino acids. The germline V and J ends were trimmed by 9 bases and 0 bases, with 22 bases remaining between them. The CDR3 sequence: CARLNHIAELSTDTQYF. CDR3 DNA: TGCGCCAGACTAAACCACATAGCGGAATTGAGCACAGATACGCAGTATTTT.

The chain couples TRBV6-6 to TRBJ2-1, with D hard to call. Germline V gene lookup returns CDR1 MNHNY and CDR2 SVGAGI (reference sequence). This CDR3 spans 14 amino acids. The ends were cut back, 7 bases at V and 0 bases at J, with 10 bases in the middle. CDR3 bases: TGTGCCAGCACCGAACTGAGCTCCTACAATGAGCAGTTCTTC. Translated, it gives CASTELSSYNEQFF.

The CDR3 loop reads CASSLLSSRRLFF. The CDR3 region has the DNA TGTGCCAGCAGCTTATTATCTTCTAGGCGGCTGTTTTTT. The rearrangement joins TRBV7-3 to TRBJ2-2; D not certain. V dropped 2 bases and J dropped 13 bases, with 14 bases sitting between them. The CDR3 is 13 residues long. Germline lookup yields CDR1 SGHTA and CDR2 FQGTGA.